The table lists the clone carrying this TCR beta chain with many counts. Its target is not known. TCRdb independently ran MiXCR on the reads; one entry per CDR3 protein. The data hold 200,000 to 300,000 distinct CDR3 sequences, with 9% to 15% observed a single time. This specimen comes from a study of T cell repertoires in cytomegalovirus infection. In the study overall: Public TCR beta signatures provided an indication of both CMV infection and a matching HLA type.

General study findings and limits: The ex vivo response showed dominance by HLA-C-restricted CMV-specific TCR beta clonotypes. Summed public TCR beta family frequency identified CMV carriers bearing the relevant HLA.

Trimming stripped 1 base from V and 0 bases from J, with 13 bases between. From germline, CDR1 is SGHAT and CDR2 FQNNGV. The CDR3 runs 17 residues. The sequence came from a human donor in good health (CMV status not recorded). Some clones in this sample may be carry-over from other donors' samples. Material for sequencing was PBMCs. V usage is TRBV11-2 and J usage is TRBJ1-3; D remains unclear. CDR3 DNA: TGTGCCAGCAGCTTAGTTTTCGAGGGAAGCTCTGGAAACACCATATATTTT. As protein: CASSLVFEGSSGNTIYF.